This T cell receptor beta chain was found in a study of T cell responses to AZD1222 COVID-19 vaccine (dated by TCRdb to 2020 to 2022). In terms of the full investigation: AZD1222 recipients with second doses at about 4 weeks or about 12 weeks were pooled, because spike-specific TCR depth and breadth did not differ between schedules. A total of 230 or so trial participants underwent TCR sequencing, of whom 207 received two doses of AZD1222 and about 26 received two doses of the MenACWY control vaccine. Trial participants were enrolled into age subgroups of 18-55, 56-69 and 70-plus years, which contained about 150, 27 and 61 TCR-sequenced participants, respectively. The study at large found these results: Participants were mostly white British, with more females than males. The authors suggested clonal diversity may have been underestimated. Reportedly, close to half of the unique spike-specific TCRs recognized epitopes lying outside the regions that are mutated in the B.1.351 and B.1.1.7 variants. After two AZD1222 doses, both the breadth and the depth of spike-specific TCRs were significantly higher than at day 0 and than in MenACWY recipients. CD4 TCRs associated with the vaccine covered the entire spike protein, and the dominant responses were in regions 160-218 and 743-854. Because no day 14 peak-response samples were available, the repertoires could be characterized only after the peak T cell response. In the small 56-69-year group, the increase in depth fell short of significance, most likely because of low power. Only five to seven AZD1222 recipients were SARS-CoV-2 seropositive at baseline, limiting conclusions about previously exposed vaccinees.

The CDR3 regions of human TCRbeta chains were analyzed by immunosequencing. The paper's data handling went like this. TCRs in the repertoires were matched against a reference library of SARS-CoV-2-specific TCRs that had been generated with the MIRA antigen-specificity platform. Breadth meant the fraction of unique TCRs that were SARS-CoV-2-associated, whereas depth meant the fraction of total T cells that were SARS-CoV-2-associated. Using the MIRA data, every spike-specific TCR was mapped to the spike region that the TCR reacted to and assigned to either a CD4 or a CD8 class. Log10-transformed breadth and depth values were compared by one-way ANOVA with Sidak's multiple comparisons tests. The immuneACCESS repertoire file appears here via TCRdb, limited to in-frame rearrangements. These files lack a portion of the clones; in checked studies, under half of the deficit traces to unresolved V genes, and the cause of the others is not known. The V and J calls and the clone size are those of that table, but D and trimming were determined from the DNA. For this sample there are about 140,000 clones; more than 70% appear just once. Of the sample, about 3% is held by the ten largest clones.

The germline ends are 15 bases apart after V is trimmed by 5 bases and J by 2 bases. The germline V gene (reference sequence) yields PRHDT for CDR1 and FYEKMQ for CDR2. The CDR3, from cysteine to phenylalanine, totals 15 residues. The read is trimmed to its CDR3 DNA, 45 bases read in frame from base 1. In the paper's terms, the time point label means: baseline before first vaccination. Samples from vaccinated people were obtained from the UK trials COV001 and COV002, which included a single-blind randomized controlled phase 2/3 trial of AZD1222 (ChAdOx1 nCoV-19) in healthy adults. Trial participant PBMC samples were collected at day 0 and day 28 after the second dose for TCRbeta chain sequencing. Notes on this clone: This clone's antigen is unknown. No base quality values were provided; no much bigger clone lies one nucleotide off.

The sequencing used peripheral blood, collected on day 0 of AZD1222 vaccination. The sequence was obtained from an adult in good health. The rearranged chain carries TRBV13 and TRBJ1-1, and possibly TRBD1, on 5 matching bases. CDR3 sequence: CASSPPGRFNTEAFF. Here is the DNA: TGTGCCAGCAGCCCCCCGGGACGGTTTAACACTGAAGCTTTCTTT.